The 21 T cell receptor beta chains below all came from one sample that was sequenced in a study of kidney transplant recipient with SARS-CoV-2 infection. From the reads, TCRdb called clonotypes with MiXCR, one entry per CDR3 protein. Of under 300,000 distinct CDR3 sequences listed, 29% are singletons. Sample: a blood sample, taken at baseline and between days 110 and 120 from a kidney transplant recipient. The origin of the receptors is a male patient aged 25-45 years who had COVID-19 and was a kidney transplant recipient. The graft donor may have given rise to some T cells.

In regard to this clonotype: Possible read error: a much larger clone is one base away. V is TRBV30 and J is TRBJ2-7; possible D gene TRBD2, 5 bases. There are 12 residues in the CDR3. Germline CDR1 and CDR2: GTSNPN and SVGIG (reference sequence). Between the trimmed V and J ends, which lost 6 bases and 9 bases, there was a span of 18 bases. CDR3 nucleotides: TGTGCCTGCAAAAGCCTAGCTCACGGGCAGTACTTC. Its translation is CACKSLAHGQYF. Together with reference TRBV30 and TRBJ2-7, the CDR3 gives the full variable domain: SQTIHQWPATLVQPVGSPLSLECTVEGTSNPNLYWYRQAAGRGLQLLFYSVGIGQISSEVPQNLSASRPQDRQFILSSKKLLLSDSGFYLCACKSLAHGQYFGPGTRLTVT.

This clonotype was counted ten times or more. This sequence joins TRBV3-1 and TRBJ1-2; D unresolved. The ends were cut back, 4 bases at V and 4 bases at J, with 22 bases in the middle. Germline V gene lookup returns CDR1 LGHDT and CDR2 YNNKEL (reference sequence). This CDR3 has 17 residues. The CDR3 is CASSPDCTLRKTYGYTF. For the CDR3, the DNA is TGTGCCAGCAGCCCGGATTGCACCCTTCGAAAGACCTATGGCTACACCTTC.

A word on this clonotype: A single base separates this from a much larger clone, so it may be a read error. The chain carries TRBV14 and TRBJ2-2; tentative D call: TRBD2 (6 bases). The germline gives CDR1 SGHDN, CDR2 FVKESK. The CDR3 is made up of 15 amino acids. Written as DNA, the CDR3 is TGTGCCGGCAGCCAAGGAGGCGGGGACACCGGGGAGCTGTTTTTT. Translated: CAGSQGGGDTGELFF.

Points on this clonotype: A much larger clonotype is one base distant, so this may be a read error. The chain carries TRBV5-6 and TRBJ2-1; TRBD1 agrees at 8 bases. With V trimmed by 0 bases and J by 0 bases, 20 bases remained unmatched. Germline CDR1 and CDR2: SGHDT and YYEEEE. The CDR3 extends over 22 amino acids. This chain's CDR3 is CASSLVRAGGSGAPSSYNEQFF. The DNA for the CDR3 is TGTGCCAGCAGCTTGGTACGGGCAGGGGGCTCTGGGGCGCCTTCCTCCTACAATGAGCAGTTCTTC.

The sample holds a few counts of this clonotype. The J gene is TRBJ2-3, the V gene TRBV19; 12 nucleotides agree with TRBD2. There are 14 residues in the CDR3. Per germline, CDR1 LNHDA and CDR2 SQIVND (reference sequence). Trimming took 7 bases from V and 4 from J; bases not matched to a gene: 3. CDR3 sequence reads: CASKTSGSSDTQYF. The CDR3 DNA sequence: TGTGCCAGTAAGACTAGCGGGAGCTCAGATACGCAGTATTTT.

In its sample, this clonotype was seen a few times. The chain has TRBV11-2 and TRBJ1-1; D unclear. The V end was cut by 8 bases, the J end by 0 bases, with 13 bases between. The CDR3 runs to 14 residues. Germline CDR1 reads SGHAT; CDR2 reads FQNNGV. CDR3 amino acids: CASRQLTMNTEAFF. The DNA for the CDR3 is TGTGCCAGCCGTCAATTAACTATGAACACTGAAGCTTTCTTT.

This clonotype came up many times. This chain joins TRBV19 and TRBJ2-7; 7 nucleotides line up with TRBD1. Per germline, CDR1 LNHDA and CDR2 SQIVND (reference sequence). The CDR3 is 14 residues long. The V segment lost 3 bases and the J segment 3 bases; nucleotides outside the gene matches: 5. CDR3 protein: CASSIGTASYEQYF. DNA of the CDR3: TGTGCCAGTAGTATTGGGACAGCGAGCTACGAGCAGTACTTC.

In DNA, the CDR3 is TGTGCCAGTAGTTGCAATGCGACAAATCGAAAGACCTATGGCTACACCTTC. Its translation is CASSCNATNRKTYGYTF. The genes are TRBV19 and TRBJ1-2; no firm D call. CDR1 LNHDA and CDR2 SQIVND come from the germline V gene (reference sequence). The CDR3 contains 17 residues. V was cut by 5 bases and J by 4 bases, with 23 bases left in between.

This clonotype was seen only a few times. V usage is TRBV20-1 and J usage is TRBJ2-3, with a tentative D call TRBD2 (5 bases). V lost 3 bases to trimming and J lost 5 bases, with 18 bases between them. CDR1 and CDR2 from the germline V gene are DFQATT and SNEGSKA (reference sequence). This CDR3 has 15 residues. The CDR3: CSASGAVGVVDTQYF. In nucleotides, the CDR3 is TGCAGTGCTAGCGGTGCTGTGGGAGTTGTAGATACGCAGTATTTT.

This clonotype was detected ten times or more. The chain uses TRBV27 and TRBJ2-7; perhaps TRBD2 as D (7 bases). V shed 5 bases and J shed 0 bases, with 17 bases lying between them. The V gene's germline CDR1 is MNHEY and CDR2 SMNVEV (reference sequence). This CDR3 is 16 amino acids long. DNA of the CDR3: TGTGCCAGCAGTGGGGGCTGGGGGGGGACCTCCTACGAGCAGTACTTC. This codes for CASSGGWGGTSYEQYF.

This clonotype was counted ten times or more. The chain links TRBV20-1 to TRBJ2-1, with unresolved D. The V end lost 6 bases, the J end lost 3 bases, and 9 bases lay between the germline ends. This CDR3 has 12 amino acids. Germline V gene data show CDR1 as DFQATT and CDR2 as SNEGSKA (reference sequence). CDR3 sequence (DNA): TGCAGTGCCCTCCCGGGCTACAATGAGCAGTTCTTC. Amino acids: CSALPGYNEQFF.

This clonotype was observed at least ten times. This chain links TRBV5-4 with TRBJ1-2; unclear D gene. Germline V lookup: CDR1 SGHNT, CDR2 YYREEE (reference sequence). The CDR3 has 16 residues. The V end lost 7 bases, the J end lost 4 bases, and 23 bases lay between the germline ends. CDR3 sequence (DNA): TGTGCCAGCTTGATTAGCGTACCAGGAAAGACCTATGGCTACACCTTC. Translated: CASLISVPGKTYGYTF.

This clonotype was seen ten or more times. The chain carries TRBV20-1 and TRBJ2-7; 10 nucleotides align to TRBD2. J gave up 3 bases and V 6 bases, and 8 bases lay outside the gene matches. CDR1 is DFQATT, CDR2 SNEGSKA, per germline (reference sequence). The length of the CDR3 is 14 residues. The CDR3 region is CSAQVAGGFYEQYF. Here the CDR3 DNA reads TGCAGTGCCCAGGTAGCGGGAGGTTTCTACGAGCAGTACTTC.

The table lists this clonotype with many counts. The chain couples TRBV11-1 to TRBJ1-2, with D uncertain. Germline loops: CDR1 SGHAT, CDR2 FQDESV (reference sequence). The CDR3 consists of 17 residues. Trimming removed 5 bases from V and 4 bases from J, with 23 bases in between. DNA for the CDR3: TGTGCCAGCAGCCCGTCCCCTAAGGCTGGAAAGACCTATGGCTACACCTTC. The encoded protein is CASSPSPKAGKTYGYTF.

This clonotype was counted between two and nine times. The chain links TRBV2 to TRBJ2-4, with 12 bases identical to TRBD2. The germline V gene has CDR1 SNHLY and CDR2 FYNNEI. This CDR3 contains 14 residues. V dropped 5 bases and J dropped 6; count of bases not matched to a gene: 2. CDR3 residues: CASSLGLAGNIQYF. CDR3 in DNA: TGTGCCAGCAGTTTGGGACTAGCGGGAAACATTCAGTACTTC. Full variable domain (remainder filled in from reference TRBV2 and TRBJ2-4): EPEVTQTPSHQVTQMGQEVILRCVPISNHLYFYWYRQILGQKVEFLVSFYNNEISEKSEIFDDQFSVERPDGSNFTLKIRSTKLEDSAMYFCASSLGLAGNIQYFGAGTRLSVL.

There are many counts of this clonotype. V usage is TRBV7-1 and J usage is TRBJ1-2; no definite D call. TRBV7-1 is filed as an ORF, its function uncertain. The CDR3 consists of 17 residues. The V gene lost 5 bases and the J gene lost 4 bases, with 23 bases spanning the gap. The CDR3 reads CASSQNYHEGKTYGYTF. In nucleotides, the CDR3 is TGTGCCAGCAGCCAGAATTATCACGAGGGAAAGACCTATGGCTACACCTTC.

A word on this clonotype: The germline gene is not matched at one end of the junction; a read error may be the cause. The rearrangement uses TRBV5-6 and TRBJ1-1; D remains unclear. Germline V CDR1 and CDR2: SGHDT, YYEEEE. The CDR3 consists of 13 residues. In nucleotides, the CDR3 is TGTGCCGGCAGCTCGTGGGAAAACACTGAAGCTTTCTTT. Translation: CAGSSWENTEAFF.

There are many counts of this clonotype. The V call is TRBV28, the J call TRBJ1-5; weak D call: TRBD1 (6 bases). Looked up from germline, CDR1 is MDHEN and CDR2 is SYDVKM. Trimming left V 5 bases short and J 7 bases short, with 15 bases between. The CDR3 has 14 residues. CDR3: CASSPTQGGQPQHF. The DNA of the CDR3 is TGTGCCAGCAGTCCAACACAGGGAGGGCAGCCCCAGCATTTT.

This clonotype was detected ten times or more. The rearrangement uses TRBV19 and TRBJ1-2; D gene unclear. Trimming took 5 bases from V and 4 from J, leaving 23 bases between them. Germline loops: CDR1 LNHDA, CDR2 SQIVND (reference sequence). This CDR3 region has 17 residues. CDR3 residues: CASSVLSTNRKTYGYTF. The CDR3 region has the DNA TGTGCCAGTAGTGTCCTCTCGACAAATCGAAAGACCTATGGCTACACCTTC.

This clonotype was counted at least ten times. The chain recombines TRBV7-9 with TRBJ1-5; 10 nucleotides line up with TRBD1. The CDR3 has 19 amino acids. The J segment lost 4 bases and the V segment lost 5 bases, leaving 17 bases of the junction unmatched. Germline loops: CDR1 SEHNR, CDR2 FQNEAQ (reference sequence). The CDR3 bases are TGTGCCAGCAGCGCCATCCGGGACAGGGGCCAACCAAAGAATCAGCCCCAGCATTTT. It specifies CASSAIRDRGQPKNQPQHF. Supplemented by reference TRBV7-9 and TRBJ1-5, the full variable domain reads DTGVSQNPRHKITKRGQNVTFRCDPISEHNRLYWYRQTLGQGPEFLTYFQNEAQLEKSRLLSDRFSAERPKGSFSTLEIQRTEQGDSAMYLCASSAIRDRGQPKNQPQHFGDGTRLSIL.

As for this clonotype: A read error may be the cause here, since a much bigger clone is one base away. The CDR3 ends on some other residue instead of the conserved phenylalanine or tryptophan, so this is likely a read error. The rearrangement uses TRBV20-1 and TRBJ2-7; D not certain. V lost 3 bases and J lost 7, with 13 bases in between. Germline V gene sequence: CDR1 DFQATT, CDR2 SNEGSKA (reference sequence). The CDR3 has 12 amino acids. CDR3 amino acids: CSASGSRWEQYL. The CDR3 nucleotides read TGCAGTGCTAGCGGATCGCGTTGGGAGCAGTACCTC.